These T cell receptor beta chains were read from a single sample in a study of blood T cell repertoires in COVID-19. Sequencing used immunoSEQ multiplex PCR; TCRdb keeps in-frame clones, though not all of them. There are about 70,000 clones in the sample; roughly nine tenths occur only once, and approximately 2.9% lies in the top ten. Sequenced input: peripheral blood. Receptor source: a man over 45 with acute or convalescent COVID-19. Both conserved end residues are part of each CDR3. D genes are given only for firm matches. Expanded clones are given a class, and other clones once, few, many or no size at all.

CDR3aa	CDR3nt	d_gene	abundance	v_gene	j_gene
CASSQEFGRGHQPQHF	TGTGCCAGCAGCCAAGAGTTCGGGAGGGGGCATCAGCCCCAGCATTTT	TRBD1	-	TRBV3-1/TRBV3-2	TRBJ1-5
CASSSRRLAGGPMNTGELFF	TGTGCCAGCAGTTCTAGACGACTAGCGGGAGGGCCGATGAACACCGGGGAGCTGTTTTTT	TRBD2	-	TRBV28	TRBJ2-2
CASRDIDNSPLHF	TGCGCCAGCCGGGACATAGACAATTCACCCCTCCACTTT	-	-	TRBV5-1	TRBJ1-6
CASKRELTDTQYF	TGTGCCAGCAAGCGGGAGTTGACAGATACGCAGTATTTT	TRBD2	-	TRBV27	TRBJ2-3
CASSEAAGDQETQYF	TGTGCCAGCAGTGAAGCAGCAGGGGACCAAGAGACCCAGTACTTC	-	-	TRBV6-1	TRBJ2-5
CASSLWGREQPQHF	TGTGCCAGCAGTTTATGGGGCAGGGAACAGCCCCAGCATTTT	-	-	TRBV28	TRBJ1-5
CASMAGYNSPLHF	TGTGCCAGCATGGCAGGCTATAATTCACCCCTCCACTTT	-	-	TRBV2	TRBJ1-6
CAWSQGAGTEAFF	TGTGCCTGGAGCCAGGGGGCTGGCACTGAAGCTTTCTTT	TRBD1	-	TRBV30	TRBJ1-1
CASRRGLAGPFYNEQFF	TGCGCCAGCAGGAGGGGACTAGCGGGACCGTTCTACAATGAGCAGTTCTTC	TRBD2	once	TRBV5-1	TRBJ2-1
CASSGTRVNEQFF	TGTGCCAGCAGTGGGACTAGGGTTAATGAGCAGTTCTTC	TRBD2	-	TRBV6-2/TRBV6-3	TRBJ2-1
CASSDGRRARQETQYF	TGTGCCAGTAGTGATGGACGCAGGGCGCGCCAAGAGACCCAGTACTTC	-	-	TRBV19	TRBJ2-5
CASSIAGQGGHGYTF	TGTGCCAGTAGTATCGCGGGACAGGGGGGCCATGGCTACACCTTC	TRBD1	-	TRBV19	TRBJ1-2
CASKLTGDSYEQYF	TGTGCCAGCAAACTTACAGGGGACTCCTACGAGCAGTACTTC	TRBD1	-	TRBV6-5	TRBJ2-7
CASSPGTSFSGNTIYF	TGTGCCAGCAGCCCAGGGACTTCCTTCTCTGGAAACACCATATATTTT	-	-	TRBV5-6	TRBJ1-3
CSVGILAGGPVSYNEQFF	TGCAGCGTTGGGATACTAGCGGGAGGGCCTGTCTCCTACAATGAGCAGTTCTTC	TRBD2	-	TRBV29-1	TRBJ2-1
CASSLEVGYGYTF	TGTGCCAGCAGTCTCGAGGTCGGCTATGGCTACACCTTC	-	-	TRBV12-3/TRBV12-4	TRBJ1-2
CASSLGDRVYNEQFF	TGTGCCAGCAGCTTAGGGGACAGGGTCTACAATGAGCAGTTCTTC	TRBD1	-	TRBV11-3	TRBJ2-1
CASSPGTGGFYGYTF	TGTGCCAGCTCACCAGGGACAGGGGGCTTTTATGGCTACACCTTC	TRBD1	-	TRBV18	TRBJ1-2
CASSFPRQGGYNEQFF	TGTGCCAGCAGCTTTCCTCGCCAGGGGGGATACAATGAGCAGTTCTTC	-	-	TRBV7-8	TRBJ2-1
CASSELPLNVDTEAFF	TGTGCCAGCAGTGAATTGCCCCTAAATGTCGACACTGAAGCTTTCTTT	-	-	TRBV25-1	TRBJ1-1
CASSLTGTSGRRAQETQYF	TGTGCCAGCAGCCTGACCGGGACTAGCGGGAGGAGGGCCCAAGAGACCCAGTACTTC	TRBD2	once	TRBV7-9	TRBJ2-5
CASSQAGGTGGAVNQPQHF	TGCGCCAGCAGCCAAGCGGGGGGGACAGGGGGCGCAGTCAATCAGCCCCAGCATTTT	TRBD1	-	TRBV4-1	TRBJ1-5
CASSLISVEQYF	TGTGCCAGCAGTTTAATCAGCGTCGAGCAGTACTTC	-	-	TRBV12-3/TRBV12-4	TRBJ2-7
CASSPGGSHEQYF	TGTGCCAGCAGTCCCGGGGGATCTCACGAGCAGTACTTC	-	-	TRBV6-6	TRBJ2-7
CAWTGSGELFF	TGTGCCTGGACAGGGTCCGGGGAGCTGTTTTTT	-	-	TRBV30	TRBJ2-2
CASSLEGGAGAFGSEQFF	TGTGCCAGCAGCTTAGAGGGGGGGGCGGGAGCTTTCGGTAGTGAGCAGTTCTTC	-	-	TRBV7-6	TRBJ2-1
CSVVRQGHSYEQYF	TGCAGCGTTGTCCGGCAGGGGCATTCCTACGAGCAGTACTTC	-	-	TRBV29-1	TRBJ2-7
CASGLQTDYGYTF	TGTGCTAGTGGCTTACAGACGGACTATGGCTACACCTTC	-	-	TRBV12-5	TRBJ1-2
CASSLSRGAYGYTF	TGTGCCAGCAGTTTATCTCGGGGTGCCTATGGCTACACCTTC	-	-	TRBV27	TRBJ1-2
CASSLGGGGYNEQFF	TGTGCCAGCAGCTTGGGAGGTGGCGGATACAATGAGCAGTTCTTC	-	-	TRBV5-4	TRBJ2-1
CASGPGTSGSRQFF	TGTGCCAGCGGGCCCGGGACTAGCGGGAGTAGGCAGTTCTTC	TRBD2	-	TRBV11-3	TRBJ2-1
CASSTDRPYEQYF	TGTGCCAGCAGCACGGACAGACCCTACGAGCAGTACTTC	-	-	TRBV28	TRBJ2-7
CASSLASRPTNQPQHF	TGTGCCAGCAGCTTGGCGTCCAGGCCTACCAATCAGCCCCAGCATTTT	-	-	TRBV5-6	TRBJ1-5
CASSFTGSGTEAFF	TGTGCCAGCAGCTTCACAGGGTCCGGCACTGAAGCTTTCTTT	-	-	TRBV7-9	TRBJ1-1
CASSYRGLTVYNEQFF	TGTGCCAGCAGTTACCGTGGACTAACGGTATACAATGAGCAGTTCTTC	-	-	TRBV6-2/TRBV6-3	TRBJ2-1
CASSGAPKSRSGANVLTF	TGTGCCAGCAGCGGAGCCCCAAAGTCCCGCTCTGGGGCCAACGTCCTGACTTTC	-	-	TRBV9	TRBJ2-6
CASSQGRAAYNEQFF	TGCGCCAGCAGCCAAGGCAGGGCGGCCTACAATGAGCAGTTCTTC	-	-	TRBV4-1	TRBJ2-1